One and the same sample provided the 20 T cell receptor beta chains below, sequenced in a study of blood T cell repertoires in COVID-19. Profiled with immunoSEQ multiplex PCR; TCRdb holds only in-frame clones, not every one. This sample has about 270,000 clones, with more than 75% found just once. Sequenced: peripheral blood. The receptors originated from a woman aged 55-69 years who had recovered from COVID-19.

This chain links TRBV5-5 with TRBJ2-5; 12 bases map to TRBD2. The CDR3 loop spans 17 amino acids. With V trimmed by 1 base and J by 2 bases, 6 bases remained unmatched. Per the germline V gene, CDR1 is SGHKS and CDR2 is YYEKEE (reference sequence). CDR3 nucleotide sequence: TGTGCCAGCAGCTTGCTGCTAGCGGGGGGGTGGCAAGAGACCCAGTACTTC. This codes for CASSLLLAGGWQETQYF.

The V and J genes are TRBV3-1 (or the pseudogene TRBV3-2) and TRBJ2-2; D is perhaps TRBD1 (6 bases). The length of the CDR3 is 14 residues. Germline V gives CDR1 LGHDT, CDR2 YNNKEL (reference sequence). V was cut by 3 bases and J by 4 bases, with 9 bases left in between. CDR3 coding DNA: TGTGCCAGCAGCCATGGCAGGGGCACCGGGGAGCTGTTTTTT. Its translation: CASSHGRGTGELFF.

V and J are TRBV19 and TRBJ1-1; 10 bases match TRBD1. The V and J ends lost 5 bases and 1 base, in that order; junction bases with no gene match: 10. Germline loops: CDR1 LNHDA, CDR2 SQIVND (reference sequence). The CDR3 has 17 residues. CDR3 sequence: CASSRGQGDSWNTEAFF. The CDR3 nucleotides are TGTGCCAGTAGTCGAGGACAGGGGGATTCCTGGAACACTGAAGCTTTCTTT.

The genes are TRBV4-3 and TRBJ2-5; D is possibly TRBD2 (6 bases). V was clipped by 4 bases and J by 5 bases, with 17 bases between them. CDR3 length: 15 residues. The germline CDR1 and CDR2 sequences are LGHNA and YSLEER. The CDR3 here is CASSRGDKGSETQYF. As DNA, the CDR3 is TGCGCCAGCAGCCGGGGGGATAAGGGAAGCGAGACCCAGTACTTC.

This clone came up once. V gene TRBV7-9 combines with J gene TRBJ2-7; 7 bases are a match to TRBD1. The germline gives CDR1 SEHNR, CDR2 FQNEAQ (reference sequence). V lost 5 bases, J lost 4 bases, and 2 bases stayed unmatched. The CDR3 runs to 12 residues. The CDR3: CASSRQGYEQYF. Written as DNA, the CDR3 is TGTGCCAGCAGCAGACAGGGTTACGAGCAGTACTTC.

V usage is TRBV7-9 and J usage is TRBJ1-6; a weak D match, TRBD1 (5 bases). V lost 4 bases, J lost 4 bases, and 17 bases lay in between. Germline loops: CDR1 SEHNR, CDR2 FQNEAQ (reference sequence). The length of the CDR3 is 17 residues. The CDR3 coding sequence is TGTGCCAGCAGCTGGGGGGGTCAAGGGGCATATAATTCACCCCTCCACTTT. Translated, it gives CASSWGGQGAYNSPLHF. Combining the CDR3 with reference TRBV7-9 and TRBJ1-6 gives the whole variable domain DTGVSQNPRHKITKRGQNVTFRCDPISEHNRLYWYRQTLGQGPEFLTYFQNEAQLEKSRLLSDRFSAERPKGSFSTLEIQRTEQGDSAMYLCASSWGGQGAYNSPLHFGNGTRLTVT.

CDR3 residues: CASSDRQSKAFF. In DNA, the CDR3 is TGTGCCAGCAGTGACCGACAATCGAAAGCTTTCTTT. The chain recombines TRBV6-4 with TRBJ1-1; D is unclear. Per the germline V gene, CDR1 is MRHNA and CDR2 is SNTAGT. This CDR3 has 12 residues. Trimming stripped 2 bases from V and 9 bases from J, with 10 bases between.

The chain joins TRBV4-2 to TRBJ2-1, with 7 bases lining up with TRBD2. V shed 4 bases and J 7 bases; nucleotides not matched to a gene: 19. The V gene's germline CDR1 is LGHNA and CDR2 YNFKEQ. This CDR3 has 18 residues. DNA for the CDR3: TGTGCCAGCAGCCCTCCCTCAAGTGGACTAGACTTAACTAATGAGCAGTTCTTC. Translating it yields CASSPPSSGLDLTNEQFF.

The chain is built from TRBV18 and TRBJ1-1, with D tentatively TRBD1 (6 bases). V was clipped by 6 bases and J by 11 bases, with 19 bases between them. There are 13 residues in the CDR3. Germline V gives CDR1 KGHSH, CDR2 LQKENI. This chain's CDR3 is CASSQRQAEGAFF. Written as DNA, the CDR3 is TGTGCCAGCTCCCAAAGACAGGCCGAAGGGGCTTTCTTT.

This clone was found once. The chain recombines TRBV4-1 with TRBJ1-6, with D perhaps TRBD1 (5 bases). The CDR3 loop spans 15 amino acids. Trimming cost V 4 bases and J 9 bases, with 16 bases left between them. Germline loops: CDR1 MGHRA, CDR2 YSYEKL. In nucleotides, the CDR3 is TGCGCCAGCAGCCTCCGGGACCGCGGGGGTTCACCCCTCCACTTT. Protein sequence: CASSLRDRGGSPLHF.

This clone showed up just a few times. The chain employs TRBV6-5 and TRBJ1-3; perhaps TRBD1 as D (5 bases). Germline values: CDR1 MNHEY, CDR2 SVGAGI. This CDR3 region has 14 residues. Trimming removed 6 bases from V and 7 bases from J, with 16 bases in between. CDR3 residues: CASRGPNSGNTIYF. CDR3 DNA: TGTGCCAGCAGAGGACCCAATTCAGGGAACACCATATATTTT.

The chain is built from TRBV7-3 and TRBJ2-3; D might be TRBD1 (5 bases). The CDR3 runs 15 residues. The V end lost 2 bases, the J end lost 3 bases, and 12 bases lay between the germline ends. Germline CDR1 and CDR2: SGHTA and FQGTGA. The CDR3 DNA reads as TGTGCCAGCAGCTTAGAGGCAGGGCGGACAGATACGCAGTATTTT. Its translation: CASSLEAGRTDTQYF.

The genes are TRBV5-6 and TRBJ1-2; D remains unclear. Looked up from germline, CDR1 is SGHDT and CDR2 is YYEEEE. The CDR3 covers 14 residues. V shed 3 bases and J shed 3 bases, with 12 bases lying between them. The CDR3 nucleotides are TGTGCCAGCAGCTCCCTACCTCTAGACTATGGCTACACCTTC. This encodes CASSSLPLDYGYTF.

This chain joins TRBV4-2 and TRBJ1-6; D gene ambiguous. There are 15 residues in the CDR3. V was pared by 0 bases and J by 11 bases, with 14 bases between. Per the germline V gene, CDR1 is LGHNA and CDR2 is YNFKEQ. The CDR3 DNA reads as TGTGCCAGCAGCCAAGATGCCCTAGTGTGGGCACCCCTCCACTTT. The encoded protein is CASSQDALVWAPLHF.

The gene calls are TRBV7-9 and TRBJ1-4; TRBD1 matches 9 bases. Losses at the gene ends were 5 bases for V and 6 bases for J; bases not matched to a gene: 7. CDR3 length: 15 residues. CDR1 SEHNR and CDR2 FQNEAQ come from the germline V gene (reference sequence). Written as DNA, the CDR3 is TGTGCCAGCAGCCCTTTCACAGGGGGCTATGAAAAACTGTTTTTT. Encoded protein: CASSPFTGGYEKLFF.

The chain carries TRBV4-2 and TRBJ1-1; possible D gene TRBD1, 6 bases. The CDR3 length is 15 residues. Germline V gene lookup returns CDR1 LGHNA and CDR2 YNFKEQ. The V end lost 0 bases, the J end lost 1 base, and 9 bases lay between the germline ends. The CDR3 loop reads CASSQDGQPNTEAFF. The DNA of the CDR3 is TGTGCCAGCAGCCAAGATGGACAGCCGAACACTGAAGCTTTCTTT.

The chain couples TRBV4-1 to TRBJ2-1; 7 nucleotides line up with TRBD2. Per germline, CDR1 MGHRA and CDR2 YSYEKL. This CDR3 spans 18 amino acids. Trimming cost V 2 bases and J 1 base; bases outside gene matches: 11. The CDR3 DNA reads TGCGCCAGCAGCCAAAACCCGTTGTCGGGGGGTTCCTACAATGAGCAGTTCTTC. Encoded protein: CASSQNPLSGGSYNEQFF.

This clone was recorded a few times. The V and J genes are TRBV5-1 and TRBJ1-3; D uncertain. The V and J ends lost 4 bases and 0 bases respectively, with 8 bases between them. Germline values: CDR1 SGHRS, CDR2 YFSETQ. CDR3 length equals 14 residues. The CDR3 DNA is TGCGCCAGCAGCGATCCCAGCTCTGGAAACACCATATATTTT. Encoded protein: CASSDPSSGNTIYF.

The chain has TRBV28 and TRBJ2-1; D unclear. The CDR3 length is 12 residues. CDR1 MDHEN and CDR2 SYDVKM come from the germline V gene. The germline V and J ends were trimmed by 5 bases and 5 bases, with 7 bases remaining between them. CDR3 in amino acids: CASSLLDNEQFF. The CDR3 DNA reads TGTGCCAGCAGTCTCCTTGACAATGAGCAGTTCTTC.

This chain connects TRBV6-6 to TRBJ1-2, with TRBD1 matching 9 bases. CDR1 and CDR2 (germline): MNHNY, SVGAGI (reference sequence). The CDR3 runs 18 residues. V lost 5 bases and J lost 0; bases outside the gene matches: 13. CDR3 residues: CASSPRRGQGRTNYGYTF. The CDR3 coding sequence is TGTGCCAGCAGTCCCCGGCGGGGACAGGGCCGTACTAACTATGGCTACACCTTC.